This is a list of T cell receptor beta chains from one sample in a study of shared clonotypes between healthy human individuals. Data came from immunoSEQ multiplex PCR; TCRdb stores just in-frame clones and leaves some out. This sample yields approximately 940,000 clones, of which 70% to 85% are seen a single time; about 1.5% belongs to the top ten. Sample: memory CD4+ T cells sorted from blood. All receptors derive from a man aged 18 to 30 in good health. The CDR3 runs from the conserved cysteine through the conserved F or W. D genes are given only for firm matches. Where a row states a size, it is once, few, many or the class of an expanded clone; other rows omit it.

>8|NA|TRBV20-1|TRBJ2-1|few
TGCAGTGCTGGTGAGCAGTTCTTC
CSAGEQFF
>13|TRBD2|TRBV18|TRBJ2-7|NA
TGTGCCAGCTCGGGGCGGGAGTCCGGCGAGCAGTACTTC
CASSGRESGEQYF
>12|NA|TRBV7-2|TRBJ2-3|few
TGTGCCAGCAGCTCCCGCACAGATACGCAGTATTTT
CASSSRTDTQYF
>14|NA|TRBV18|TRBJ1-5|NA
TGTGCCAGCTCACTGGGGCCACCTAATCAGCCCCAGCATTTT
CASSLGPPNQPQHF
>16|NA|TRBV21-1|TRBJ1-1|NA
TGTGCCAGCAGCAAATCCCCCCCACCAATGAACACTGAAGCTTTCTTT
CASSKSPPPMNTEAFF
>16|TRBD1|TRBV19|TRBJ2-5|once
TGTGCCAGTAGTACCAGGGACAGGGAAATAGAAGAGACCCAGTACTTC
CASSTRDREIEETQYF
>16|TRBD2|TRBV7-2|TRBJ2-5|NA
TGTGCCAGCAGCCCGCGTAGCGGGAGGGCGTCAGAGACCCAGTACTTC
CASSPRSGRASETQYF
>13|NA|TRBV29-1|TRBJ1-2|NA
TGCAGCGTTGTACAGCCTACTAACTATGGCTACACCTTC
CSVVQPTNYGYTF
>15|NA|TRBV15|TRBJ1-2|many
TGTGCCACCAGCAGGGACAGCCAGGGGTCCTATGGCTACACCTTC
CATSRDSQGSYGYTF
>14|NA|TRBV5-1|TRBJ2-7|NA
TGCGCCAGCAGCTTGGCTCTCAGAATGGACGAGCAGTACTTC
CASSLALRMDEQYF
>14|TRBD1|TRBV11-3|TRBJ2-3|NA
TGTGCCAGCAGCCGACAGGGGACCACAGATACGCAGTATTTT
CASSRQGTTDTQYF
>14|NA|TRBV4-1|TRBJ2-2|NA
TGCGCCAGCAGCCAAGACCCCAATGCCGGGGAGCTGTTTTTT
CASSQDPNAGELFF
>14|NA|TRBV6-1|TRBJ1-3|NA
TGTGCCAGCAGTGATCGGAACAGGGTGGGCACCATATATTTT
CASSDRNRVGTIYF
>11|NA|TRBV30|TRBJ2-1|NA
TGTGCCTGGATCCGGGAACGGGTTCAGTTCTTC
CAWIRERVQFF
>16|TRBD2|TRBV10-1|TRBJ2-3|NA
TGCGCCAGCAGTGAGTCGTTGGCGGGGGACACAGATACGCAGTATTTT
CASSESLAGDTDTQYF
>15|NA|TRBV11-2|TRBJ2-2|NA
TGTGCCAGCAGCTTAAGTAGGGGGGGCACCGGGGAGCTGTTTTTT
CASSLSRGGTGELFF
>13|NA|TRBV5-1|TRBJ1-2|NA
TGCGCCAGCAGCGCCGGTGAGGACTATGGCTACACCTTC
CASSAGEDYGYTF
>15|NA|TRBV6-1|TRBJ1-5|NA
TGTGCCAGCAGTGATTACTCGATTGGCAATCAGCCCCAGCATTTT
CASSDYSIGNQPQHF
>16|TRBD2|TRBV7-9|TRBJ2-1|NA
TGTGCCAGCAGCTCCAGGACTAGCCTCTCCTACAATGAGCAGTTCTTC
CASSSRTSLSYNEQFF
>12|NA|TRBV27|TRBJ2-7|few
TGTGCCAGCAGGTCCCCCTCGTACGAGCAGTACTTC
CASRSPSYEQYF
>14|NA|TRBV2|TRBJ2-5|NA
TGTGCCAGCAGCCCGGACAGAAATCAAGAGACCCAGTACTTC
CASSPDRNQETQYF
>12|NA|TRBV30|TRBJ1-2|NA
TGTGCCTGGGCGCTCGGACTCGTCGGCTACACCTTC
CAWALGLVGYTF
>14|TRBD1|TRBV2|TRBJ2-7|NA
TGTGCCAGCAGACCTCGGGACAGGTCCGCCGAGCAGTACTTC
CASRPRDRSAEQYF
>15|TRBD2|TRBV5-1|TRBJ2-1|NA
TGCGCCAGCAGCTTGAGCGGGGGCTCCTACAATGAGCAGTTCTTC
CASSLSGGSYNEQFF
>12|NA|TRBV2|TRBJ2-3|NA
TGTGCCAGCAGGGGATACAAGGGGACGCAGTATTTT
CASRGYKGTQYF
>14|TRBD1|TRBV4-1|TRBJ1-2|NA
TGCGCCAGCAGCCAAGTGGGACAGATCTATGGCTACACCTTC
CASSQVGQIYGYTF
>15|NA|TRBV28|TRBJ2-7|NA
TGTGCCAGCACCCGGAAGAAACAGGTTCTGGGTGAGCAGTACTTC
CASTRKKQVLGEQYF
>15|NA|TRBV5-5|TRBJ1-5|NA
TGTGCCAGCAGCGTTGGGGCGCTAAGCAATCAGCCCCAGCATTTT
CASSVGALSNQPQHF
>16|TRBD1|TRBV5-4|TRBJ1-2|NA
TGTGCCAGCAGCCGAGGGACAGGGGGAATCGACTATGGCTACACCTTC
CASSRGTGGIDYGYTF
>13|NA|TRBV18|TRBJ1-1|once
TGTGCCAGCTCACCAGGGGAGTTCACTGAAGCTTTCTTT
CASSPGEFTEAFF
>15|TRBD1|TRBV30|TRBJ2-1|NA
TGTGCCTGGAGCGCGGGACAGGGGAACTACAATGAGCAGTTCTTC
CAWSAGQGNYNEQFF
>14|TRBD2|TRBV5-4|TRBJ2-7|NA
TGTGCCAGCAGCAGGAGCGGGACCACCTACGAGCAGTACTTC
CASSRSGTTYEQYF
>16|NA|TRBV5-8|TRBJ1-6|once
TGTGCCAGCAGCGAGAGCCGAGGGAAGTATAATTCACCCCTCCACTTT
CASSESRGKYNSPLHF
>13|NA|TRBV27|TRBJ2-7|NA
TGTGCCAGCAGTTACTTACACTCCTACGAGCAGTACTTC
CASSYLHSYEQYF
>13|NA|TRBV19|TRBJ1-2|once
TGTGCCAGTAAACCCCTGACGGACTATGGCTACACCTTC
CASKPLTDYGYTF
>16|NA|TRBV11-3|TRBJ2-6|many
TGTGCCAGCAGCTCGGGACGGCCTATAGGGGCCAACGTCCTGACTTTC
CASSSGRPIGANVLTF
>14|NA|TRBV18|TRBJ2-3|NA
TGTGCCAGCTCACCCCAAGCGGGCACAGATACGCAGTATTTT
CASSPQAGTDTQYF
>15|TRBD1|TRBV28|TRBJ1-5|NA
TGTGCCAGCAGGGACAGGGGGGGTGACAATCAGCCCCAGCATTTT
CASRDRGGDNQPQHF
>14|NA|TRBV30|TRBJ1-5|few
TGTGCCTGGAGTGGAATGGGGGACAATCAGCCCCAGCATTTT
CAWSGMGDNQPQHF
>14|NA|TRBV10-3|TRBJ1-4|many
TGTGCCACCGCCCCTCGGGAGACTAATGAAAAACTGTTTTTT
CATAPRETNEKLFF
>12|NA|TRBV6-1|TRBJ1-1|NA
TGTGCCACGGTCAGGGGGAACACTGAAGCTTTCTTT
CATVRGNTEAFF
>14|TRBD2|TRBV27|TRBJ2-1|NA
TGTGCCAGCAGTCCTAGCGGGGTTTACAATGAGCAGTTCTTC
CASSPSGVYNEQFF
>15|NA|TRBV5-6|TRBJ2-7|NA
TGTGCCAGCAGCCTGCCCAGGGGTCTCTCCTACGAGCAGTACTTC
CASSLPRGLSYEQYF